Listed below are T cell receptor beta chains from one sample, sequenced in a study of B cell selection in AIRE deficiency. Produced via immunoSEQ multiplex PCR; TCRdb's table is partial and in-frame only. The sample holds some 21,000 clones, about 94% seen once. Input material: Tregs sorted from PBMCs. These receptor sequences come from a human donor with AIRE deficiency. CDR3s leave out the opening cysteine and the closing phenylalanine or tryptophan.

>TRBV20-1
SATGNQPQH
>TRBV2
ASTYQETQY
>TRBV5-1
ASSLGPNTEAF
>TRBV2
ASRENRRVYQPQH
>TRBV14
ASSQDVRTSGLPYEQY
>TRBV9
ASSEGLAFYEQY
>TRBV28
ASSLADLYEQY
>TRBV18
ASSPWTSKNEQF
>TRBV14
ASSQEYEQY
>TRBV6-5
ASSLPRGNSYEQY
>TRBV4-2
ASSQEWGLRAF
>TRBV2
ASSLLTTNEKLF
>TRBV18
ASSPSTIGTGSTGELF
>TRBV29-1
SVAEGRYEQY
>TRBV27
ASSSTSGSPNEQF
>TRBV19
ASNAGGRGSQPQH
>TRBV10-3
AISFVNSRETQY
>TRBV11-1
ASGRTSYGYT
>TRBV11-3
ASSLDQASVVYNEQF
>TRBV2
ASRTSGGVKTQY
>TRBV6-5
ASSLAGSSSYEQY
>TRBV5-4
ASSLVQETQY
>TRBV2
ASSVDRGGYT
>TRBV5-8
ASSLAHFGEQY